Listed below are T cell receptor beta chains from one sample, sequenced in a study of cytomegalovirus exposure and HLA in healthy donors. The protocol was immunoSEQ multiplex PCR, while the TCRdb copy is restricted to in-frame clones and leaves out a portion. This sample has 150,000 or so clones; about 68% occur once, and the top ten carry under 2.5%. Material for sequencing was PBMCs. Receptors were obtained from a man aged 30 to 39 in good health and CMV-seronegative. Both conserved end residues are part of each CDR3. Fields, in order: V gene, D gene, J gene, clone size, CDR3 protein, CDR3 DNA. A D gene is named only where the DNA matches it firmly. Rows give clone size only sometimes, using once, few, many, or a class for an expanded clone.

V gene: TRBV19
D gene: .
J gene: TRBJ2-6
clone size: once
CDR3 protein: CASSISGVGSGANVLTF
CDR3 DNA: TGTGCCAGTAGTATTTCGGGGGTTGGCTCTGGGGCCAACGTCCTGACTTTC

V gene: TRBV6-5
D gene: TRBD1
J gene: TRBJ2-1
clone size: .
CDR3 protein: CASTETGGKDNEQFF
CDR3 DNA: TGTGCCAGCACTGAGACAGGGGGCAAGGACAATGAGCAGTTCTTC

V gene: TRBV28
D gene: .
J gene: TRBJ2-6
clone size: .
CDR3 protein: CASSWTVGSGANVLTF
CDR3 DNA: TGTGCCAGCAGTTGGACAGTGGGGTCTGGGGCCAACGTCCTGACTTTC

V gene: TRBV29-1
D gene: .
J gene: TRBJ1-3
clone size: .
CDR3 protein: CSVPGPGGNTIYF
CDR3 DNA: TGCAGCGTTCCCGGCCCGGGGGGAAACACCATATATTTT

V gene: TRBV11-1
D gene: .
J gene: TRBJ1-6
clone size: .
CDR3 protein: CASSFGGYNSPLHF
CDR3 DNA: TGTGCCAGCAGCTTCGGGGGATATAATTCACCCCTCCACTTT

V gene: TRBV10-1
D gene: TRBD1
J gene: TRBJ1-2
clone size: .
CDR3 protein: CASSEPTGVVYGYTF
CDR3 DNA: TGCGCCAGCAGTGAGCCGACAGGGGTGGTCTATGGCTACACCTTC

V gene: TRBV29-1
D gene: .
J gene: TRBJ2-7
clone size: .
CDR3 protein: CSVVSKGGYEQYF
CDR3 DNA: TGCAGCGTTGTCAGTAAAGGAGGGTACGAGCAGTACTTC

V gene: TRBV27
D gene: TRBD2
J gene: TRBJ2-1
clone size: medium-sized
CDR3 protein: CASSFAGGSNNEQFF
CDR3 DNA: TGTGCCAGCAGTTTCGCGGGGGGCTCCAACAATGAGCAGTTCTTC

V gene: TRBV7-2
D gene: TRBD1
J gene: TRBJ1-3
clone size: .
CDR3 protein: CASSLTTGGGNTIYF
CDR3 DNA: TGTGCCAGCAGCTTAACGACAGGGGGAGGAAACACCATATATTTT

V gene: TRBV7-9
D gene: .
J gene: TRBJ2-1
clone size: .
CDR3 protein: CASSFGGLNEQFF
CDR3 DNA: TGTGCCAGCAGCTTCGGAGGGCTCAATGAGCAGTTCTTC

V gene: TRBV5-6
D gene: .
J gene: TRBJ1-2
clone size: .
CDR3 protein: CASSLPRTNYGYTF
CDR3 DNA: TGTGCCAGCAGCTTGCCCAGGACTAACTATGGCTACACCTTC

V gene: TRBV7-3
D gene: .
J gene: TRBJ1-4
clone size: .
CDR3 protein: CASSASGMPNEKLFF
CDR3 DNA: TGTGCCAGCAGCGCATCCGGGATGCCTAATGAAAAACTGTTTTTT

V gene: TRBV2
D gene: .
J gene: TRBJ2-3
clone size: once
CDR3 protein: CARALGFTDTQYF
CDR3 DNA: TGTGCCAGGGCCCTCGGGTTTACAGATACGCAGTATTTT

V gene: TRBV28
D gene: TRBD1
J gene: TRBJ1-2
clone size: .
CDR3 protein: CASSPGQGGNYGYTF
CDR3 DNA: TGTGCCAGCAGTCCCGGACAGGGGGGCAACTATGGCTACACCTTC

V gene: TRBV5-4
D gene: TRBD2
J gene: TRBJ2-3
clone size: .
CDR3 protein: CASSLMTSGGTDTQYF
CDR3 DNA: TGTGCCAGCAGCCTGATGACTAGCGGGGGCACAGATACGCAGTATTTT

V gene: TRBV7-2
D gene: .
J gene: TRBJ2-7
clone size: .
CDR3 protein: CASSRSYEQYF
CDR3 DNA: TGTGCCAGCAGCCGTTCCTACGAGCAGTACTTC

V gene: TRBV5-6
D gene: TRBD2
J gene: TRBJ2-3
clone size: once
CDR3 protein: CASSRREGLDTQYF
CDR3 DNA: TGTGCCAGCAGCCGCCGGGAGGGGCTCGATACGCAGTATTTT

V gene: TRBV4-1
D gene: .
J gene: TRBJ2-5
clone size: .
CDR3 protein: CASSIGQQETQYF
CDR3 DNA: TGCGCCAGCAGTATTGGACAGCAAGAGACCCAGTACTTC

V gene: TRBV18
D gene: TRBD1
J gene: TRBJ1-1
clone size: .
CDR3 protein: CASSPLTGGVNTEAFF
CDR3 DNA: TGTGCCAGCTCACCACTGACAGGGGGTGTGAACACTGAAGCTTTCTTT

V gene: TRBV5-1
D gene: .
J gene: TRBJ2-7
clone size: once
CDR3 protein: CASSFPGRGSYEQYF
CDR3 DNA: TGCGCCAGCAGCTTCCCCGGACGGGGATCCTACGAGCAGTACTTC

V gene: TRBV5-1
D gene: .
J gene: TRBJ2-7
clone size: .
CDR3 protein: CASSRKQASPYEQYF
CDR3 DNA: TGCGCCAGCAGCCGCAAACAGGCCTCCCCCTACGAGCAGTACTTC

V gene: TRBV6-1
D gene: TRBD1
J gene: TRBJ1-1
clone size: .
CDR3 protein: CATKTGYRITEAFF
CDR3 DNA: TGTGCCACCAAGACAGGGTACAGAATCACTGAAGCTTTCTTT

V gene: TRBV13
D gene: TRBD2
J gene: TRBJ2-5
clone size: .
CDR3 protein: CASSSLERGRQETQYF
CDR3 DNA: TGTGCCAGCAGCTCCCTAGAGCGGGGAAGGCAAGAGACCCAGTACTTC

V gene: TRBV28
D gene: .
J gene: TRBJ1-2
clone size: .
CDR3 protein: CASRQTGNYGYTF
CDR3 DNA: TGTGCCAGCAGGCAGACAGGTAACTATGGCTACACCTTC

V gene: TRBV5-1
D gene: TRBD1
J gene: TRBJ1-6
clone size: few
CDR3 protein: CASSLGTGGSISPLNF
CDR3 DNA: TGCGCCAGCAGCTTGGGGACAGGGGGTAGCATTTCACCCCTCAACTTT

V gene: TRBV6-1
D gene: .
J gene: TRBJ2-5
clone size: .
CDR3 protein: CASGTGRETQYF
CDR3 DNA: TGTGCCAGCGGAACAGGAAGAGAGACCCAGTACTTC

V gene: TRBV28
D gene: .
J gene: TRBJ2-1
clone size: .
CDR3 protein: CASRSGSALYNEQFF
CDR3 DNA: TGTGCCAGCAGGTCGGGGAGTGCTCTCTACAATGAGCAGTTCTTC

V gene: TRBV10-2
D gene: .
J gene: TRBJ2-7
clone size: once
CDR3 protein: CASMVDLRDEQYF
CDR3 DNA: TGCGCCAGCATGGTGGACCTGAGGGACGAGCAGTACTTC

V gene: TRBV5-1
D gene: TRBD2
J gene: TRBJ2-5
clone size: .
CDR3 protein: CASSLSGDLQETQYF
CDR3 DNA: TGCGCCAGCAGCTTGAGCGGGGACCTACAAGAGACCCAGTACTTC

V gene: TRBV11-2
D gene: .
J gene: TRBJ2-7
clone size: .
CDR3 protein: CASSLDWWADSYEQYF
CDR3 DNA: TGTGCCAGCAGCTTAGATTGGTGGGCAGATTCCTACGAGCAGTACTTC

V gene: TRBV6-5
D gene: .
J gene: TRBJ1-6
clone size: .
CDR3 protein: CASSYSRQNNSPLHF
CDR3 DNA: TGTGCCAGCAGTTACTCGAGGCAGAATAATTCACCCCTCCACTTT

V gene: TRBV6-6
D gene: .
J gene: TRBJ2-2
clone size: .
CDR3 protein: CASFGRGANTGELFF
CDR3 DNA: TGTGCCAGTTTTGGGAGGGGGGCGAACACCGGGGAGCTGTTTTTT

V gene: TRBV19
D gene: .
J gene: TRBJ1-2
clone size: .
CDR3 protein: CASSILPGDNYGYTF
CDR3 DNA: TGTGCCAGTAGTATTCTACCAGGGGATAACTATGGCTACACCTTC

V gene: TRBV23-1
D gene: TRBD1
J gene: TRBJ1-1
clone size: .
CDR3 protein: CASPQGTGDTEAFF
CDR3 DNA: TGCGCCAGCCCTCAAGGGACAGGAGACACTGAAGCTTTCTTT

V gene: TRBV5-6
D gene: .
J gene: TRBJ1-3
clone size: once
CDR3 protein: CASSLGGSSSGNTIYF
CDR3 DNA: TGTGCCAGCAGCTTGGGGGGCAGCAGCTCTGGAAACACCATATATTTT

V gene: TRBV4-2
D gene: .
J gene: TRBJ1-1
clone size: few
CDR3 protein: CASSPVGLNLGAEAFF
CDR3 DNA: TGTGCCAGCAGCCCTGTGGGTCTCAACTTGGGCGCTGAAGCTTTCTTT

V gene: TRBV7-2
D gene: .
J gene: TRBJ1-1
clone size: .
CDR3 protein: CASSYRGGYTEAFF
CDR3 DNA: TGTGCCAGCAGCTACCGGGGGGGCTACACTGAAGCTTTCTTT

V gene: TRBV11-2
D gene: TRBD1
J gene: TRBJ2-2
clone size: .
CDR3 protein: CASTLQGLAGELFF
CDR3 DNA: TGTGCCAGCACCCTACAGGGGTTGGCCGGGGAGCTGTTTTTT

V gene: TRBV29-1
D gene: .
J gene: TRBJ1-6
clone size: .
CDR3 protein: CSVRTGRNSPLHF
CDR3 DNA: TGCAGCGTTCGCACAGGGCGGAATTCACCCCTCCACTTT

V gene: TRBV7-2
D gene: .
J gene: TRBJ2-5
clone size: few
CDR3 protein: CASSLAHLGDQYF
CDR3 DNA: TGTGCCAGCAGCTTGGCCCACCTTGGAGACCAGTACTTC

V gene: TRBV6-1
D gene: TRBD1
J gene: TRBJ2-3
clone size: .
CDR3 protein: CASSEILSLTGAGDTQYF
CDR3 DNA: TGTGCCAGCAGTGAGATCCTCTCTTTGACAGGGGCGGGAGATACGCAGTATTTT

V gene: TRBV18
D gene: TRBD1
J gene: TRBJ2-2
clone size: few
CDR3 protein: CASSPPWDRVAGELFF
CDR3 DNA: TGTGCCAGCTCACCACCGTGGGACAGGGTTGCCGGGGAGCTGTTTTTT

V gene: TRBV13
D gene: TRBD1
J gene: TRBJ1-2
clone size: once
CDR3 protein: CASSPTPTGTGDGYTF
CDR3 DNA: TGTGCCAGCAGCCCTACCCCCACCGGGACAGGAGATGGCTACACCTTC

V gene: TRBV6-5
D gene: TRBD2
J gene: TRBJ2-3
clone size: .
CDR3 protein: CASSYSIGGGRDTQYF
CDR3 DNA: TGTGCCAGCAGTTACTCGATAGGCGGGGGGAGGGATACGCAGTATTTT

V gene: TRBV19
D gene: .
J gene: TRBJ2-2
clone size: .
CDR3 protein: CASSTRGQFYANTGELFF
CDR3 DNA: TGTGCCAGTAGTACCCGTGGACAGTTCTACGCGAACACCGGGGAGCTGTTTTTT

V gene: TRBV27
D gene: TRBD1
J gene: TRBJ2-4
clone size: few
CDR3 protein: CASSKQGNIQYF
CDR3 DNA: TGTGCCAGCAGTAAACAGGGGAACATTCAGTACTTC

V gene: TRBV7-3
D gene: TRBD1
J gene: TRBJ2-1
clone size: .
CDR3 protein: CASSSGQGYYNEQFF
CDR3 DNA: TGTGCCAGCAGTTCGGGACAGGGATACTACAATGAGCAGTTCTTC

V gene: TRBV28
D gene: TRBD1
J gene: TRBJ2-1
clone size: .
CDR3 protein: CASSPRDRGHNEQFF
CDR3 DNA: TGTGCCAGCAGTCCCCGGGACAGGGGCCACAATGAGCAGTTCTTC

V gene: TRBV30
D gene: TRBD1
J gene: TRBJ2-7
clone size: .
CDR3 protein: CAWSLGGQGGSEQYF
CDR3 DNA: TGTGCCTGGAGCCTAGGGGGACAGGGGGGATCCGAGCAGTACTTC

V gene: TRBV19
D gene: .
J gene: TRBJ1-4
clone size: .
CDR3 protein: CASSTQGTSNEKLFF
CDR3 DNA: TGTGCCAGTAGTACTCAAGGGACAAGTAATGAAAAACTGTTTTTT

V gene: TRBV13
D gene: TRBD2
J gene: TRBJ2-2
clone size: .
CDR3 protein: CAGSGGLAGENTGELFF
CDR3 DNA: TGTGCCGGCAGCGGGGGGCTAGCGGGGGAGAACACCGGGGAGCTGTTTTTT

V gene: TRBV5-1
D gene: TRBD1
J gene: TRBJ1-2
clone size: .
CDR3 protein: CASSLGTGGTNYGYTF
CDR3 DNA: TGCGCCAGCAGCTTGGGGACAGGGGGGACTAACTATGGCTACACCTTC

V gene: TRBV6-1
D gene: TRBD1
J gene: TRBJ1-2
clone size: .
CDR3 protein: CASSPTTGIDGYTF
CDR3 DNA: TGTGCCAGCAGTCCTACGACAGGGATCGATGGCTACACCTTC

V gene: TRBV7-8
D gene: .
J gene: TRBJ1-5
clone size: .
CDR3 protein: CASSLVYGSNQPQHF
CDR3 DNA: TGTGCCAGCAGCTTAGTCTACGGTAGCAATCAGCCCCAGCATTTT

V gene: TRBV28
D gene: .
J gene: TRBJ1-2
clone size: .
CDR3 protein: CASRSPEGRYYGYTF
CDR3 DNA: TGTGCCAGCAGATCCCCGGAAGGGAGGTACTATGGCTACACCTTC